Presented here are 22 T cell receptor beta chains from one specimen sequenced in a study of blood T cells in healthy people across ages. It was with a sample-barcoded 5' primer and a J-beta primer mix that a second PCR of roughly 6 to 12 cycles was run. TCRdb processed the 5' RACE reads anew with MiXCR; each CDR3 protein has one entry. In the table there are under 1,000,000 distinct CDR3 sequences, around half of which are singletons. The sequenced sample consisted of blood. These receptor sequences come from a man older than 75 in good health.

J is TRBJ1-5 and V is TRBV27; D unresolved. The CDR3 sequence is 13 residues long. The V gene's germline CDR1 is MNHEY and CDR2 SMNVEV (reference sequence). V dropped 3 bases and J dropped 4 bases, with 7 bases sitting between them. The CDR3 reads CASSFSGNQPQHF. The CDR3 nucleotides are TGTGCCAGCAGTTTTTCCGGGAATCAGCCCCAGCATTTT.

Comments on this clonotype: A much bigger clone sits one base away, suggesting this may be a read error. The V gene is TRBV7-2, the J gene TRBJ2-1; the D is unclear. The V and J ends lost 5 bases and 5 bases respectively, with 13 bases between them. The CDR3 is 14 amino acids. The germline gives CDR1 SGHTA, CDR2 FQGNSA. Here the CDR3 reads CASSRIGQDNEQFF. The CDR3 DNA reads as TGTGCCAGCAGCAGAATTGGCCAAGACAATGAGCAGTTCTTC.

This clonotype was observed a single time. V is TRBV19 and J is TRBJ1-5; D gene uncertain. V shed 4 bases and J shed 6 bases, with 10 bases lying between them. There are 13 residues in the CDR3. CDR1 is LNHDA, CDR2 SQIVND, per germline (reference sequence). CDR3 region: CASSRGQGQPQHF. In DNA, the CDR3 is TGTGCCAGTAGTAGAGGGCAAGGTCAGCCCCAGCATTTT.

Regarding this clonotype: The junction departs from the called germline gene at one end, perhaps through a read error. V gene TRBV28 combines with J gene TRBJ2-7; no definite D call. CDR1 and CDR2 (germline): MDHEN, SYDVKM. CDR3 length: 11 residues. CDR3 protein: CACSLASEQYF. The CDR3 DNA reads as TGTGCCTGCAGTTTAGCAAGTGAGCAGTACTTC.

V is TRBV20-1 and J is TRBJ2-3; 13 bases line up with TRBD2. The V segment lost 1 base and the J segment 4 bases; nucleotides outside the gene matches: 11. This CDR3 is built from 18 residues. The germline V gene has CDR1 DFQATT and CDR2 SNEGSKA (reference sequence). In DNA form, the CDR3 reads TGCAGTGCTAGAGTACTCAAACTAGCGGGAGGGCCATCAGATACGCAGTATTTT. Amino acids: CSARVLKLAGGPSDTQYF.

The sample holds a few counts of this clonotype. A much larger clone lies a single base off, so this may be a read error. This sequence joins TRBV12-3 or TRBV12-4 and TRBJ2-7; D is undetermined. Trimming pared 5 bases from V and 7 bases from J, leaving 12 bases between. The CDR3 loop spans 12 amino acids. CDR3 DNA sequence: TGTGCCAGCAGTGGGAACTACAATGAGCAGTACTTC. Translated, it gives CASSGNYNEQYF.

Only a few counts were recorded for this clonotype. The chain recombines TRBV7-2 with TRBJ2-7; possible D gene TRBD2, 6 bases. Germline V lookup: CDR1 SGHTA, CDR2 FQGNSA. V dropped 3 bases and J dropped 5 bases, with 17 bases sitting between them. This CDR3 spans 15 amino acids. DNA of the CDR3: TGTGCCAGCAGCTTCCCTAGTGGGAGGAGGGACGAGCAGTACTTC. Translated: CASSFPSGRRDEQYF.

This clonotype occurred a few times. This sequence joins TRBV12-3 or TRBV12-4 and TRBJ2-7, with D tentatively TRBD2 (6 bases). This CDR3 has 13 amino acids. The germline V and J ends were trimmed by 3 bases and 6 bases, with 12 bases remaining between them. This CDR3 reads CASSLSGEREQYF. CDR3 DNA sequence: TGTGCCAGCAGTTTGTCGGGGGAACGCGAGCAGTACTTC.

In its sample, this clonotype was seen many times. The CDR3 here is CSARAGGLYEQYF. CDR3 bases: TGCAGTGCTCGAGCGGGAGGGCTGTACGAGCAGTACTTC. V usage is TRBV20-1 and J usage is TRBJ2-7, with 10 bases identical to TRBD2. Germline-derived CDR1 and CDR2 are DFQATT and SNEGSKA (reference sequence). This CDR3 region has 13 residues. Trimming removed 5 bases from V and 4 bases from J; junction bases left unmatched: 5.

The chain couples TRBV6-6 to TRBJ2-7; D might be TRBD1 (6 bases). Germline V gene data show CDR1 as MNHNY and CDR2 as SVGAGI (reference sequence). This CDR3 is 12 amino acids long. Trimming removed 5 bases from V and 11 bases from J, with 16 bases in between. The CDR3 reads CASSITGPTEYF. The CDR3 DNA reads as TGTGCCAGCAGTATAACAGGGCCCACCGAGTACTTC.

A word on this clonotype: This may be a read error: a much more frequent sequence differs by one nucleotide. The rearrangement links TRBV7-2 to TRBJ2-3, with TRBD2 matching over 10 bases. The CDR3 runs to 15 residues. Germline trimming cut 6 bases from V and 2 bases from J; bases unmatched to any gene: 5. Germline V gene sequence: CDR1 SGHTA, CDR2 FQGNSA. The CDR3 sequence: CASSPAGGPTDTQYF. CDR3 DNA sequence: TGTGCCAGCAGTCCAGCGGGAGGGCCCACAGATACGCAGTATTTT.

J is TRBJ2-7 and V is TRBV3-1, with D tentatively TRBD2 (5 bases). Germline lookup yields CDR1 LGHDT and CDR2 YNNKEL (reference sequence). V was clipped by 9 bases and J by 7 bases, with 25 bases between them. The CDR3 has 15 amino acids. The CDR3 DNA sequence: TGTGCCAGTGGCTCTCTCCGGGGAGTATACAATGAGCAGTACTTC. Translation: CASGSLRGVYNEQYF.

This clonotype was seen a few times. DNA of the CDR3: TGTGCCAGCACCTCCATAGACAGACTGAACACTGAAGCTTTCTTT. It is translated as CASTSIDRLNTEAFF. The chain is built from TRBV28 and TRBJ1-1; maybe TRBD1 (5 bases). Trimming removed 7 bases at V and 0 bases at J, with 15 bases between. There are 15 residues in the CDR3. Germline lookup yields CDR1 MDHEN and CDR2 SYDVKM. Full variable domain (missing parts from reference TRBV28 and TRBJ1-1): DVKVTQSSRYLVKRTGEKVFLECVQDMDHENMFWYRQDPGLGLRLIYFSYDVKMKEKGDIPEGYSVSREKKERFSLILESASTNQTSMYLCASTSIDRLNTEAFFGQGTRLTVV.

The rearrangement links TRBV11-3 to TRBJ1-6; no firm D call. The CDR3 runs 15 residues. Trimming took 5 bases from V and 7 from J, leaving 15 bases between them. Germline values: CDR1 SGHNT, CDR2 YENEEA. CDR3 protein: CASSASRSRNSPLHF. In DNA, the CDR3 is TGTGCCAGCAGCGCGAGTCGTAGCAGGAATTCACCCCTCCACTTT.

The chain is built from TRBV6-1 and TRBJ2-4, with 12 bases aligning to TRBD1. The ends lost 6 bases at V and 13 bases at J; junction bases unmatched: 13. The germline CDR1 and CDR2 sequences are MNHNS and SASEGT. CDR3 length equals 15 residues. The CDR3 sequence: CASRGDRGRIGEQYF. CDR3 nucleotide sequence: TGTGCCAGCAGGGGGGACAGGGGGCGTATCGGAGAGCAGTACTTC.

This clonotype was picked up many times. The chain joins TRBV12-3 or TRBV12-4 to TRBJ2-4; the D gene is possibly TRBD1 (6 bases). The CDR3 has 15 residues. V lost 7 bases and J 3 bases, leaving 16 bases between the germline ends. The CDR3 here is CASTYRVSSKNIQYF. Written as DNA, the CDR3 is TGTGCCAGCACCTACAGGGTTTCGAGCAAAAACATTCAGTACTTC.

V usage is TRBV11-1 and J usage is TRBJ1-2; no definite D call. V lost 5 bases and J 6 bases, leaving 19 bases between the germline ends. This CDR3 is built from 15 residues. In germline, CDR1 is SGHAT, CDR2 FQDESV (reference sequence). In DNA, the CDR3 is TGTGCCAGCAGCCCCGGCGGACTCAGGAGGCATGGCTACACCTTC. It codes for CASSPGGLRRHGYTF.

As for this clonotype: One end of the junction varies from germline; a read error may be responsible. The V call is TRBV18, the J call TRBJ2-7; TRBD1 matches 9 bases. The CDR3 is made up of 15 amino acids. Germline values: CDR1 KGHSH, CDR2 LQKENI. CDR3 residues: CASSPNTGGDYEQYF. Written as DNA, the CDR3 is TGTGCTAGCTCACCGAATACAGGGGGCGATTACGAGCAGTACTTC.

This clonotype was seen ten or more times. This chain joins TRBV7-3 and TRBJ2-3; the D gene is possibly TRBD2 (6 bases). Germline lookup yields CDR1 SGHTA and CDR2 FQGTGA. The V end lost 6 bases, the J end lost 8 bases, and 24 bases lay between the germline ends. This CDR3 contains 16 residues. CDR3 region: CASSKTGTDKLSTQYF. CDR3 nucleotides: TGTGCCAGCAGTAAAACCGGGACTGATAAACTAAGTACGCAGTATTTT.

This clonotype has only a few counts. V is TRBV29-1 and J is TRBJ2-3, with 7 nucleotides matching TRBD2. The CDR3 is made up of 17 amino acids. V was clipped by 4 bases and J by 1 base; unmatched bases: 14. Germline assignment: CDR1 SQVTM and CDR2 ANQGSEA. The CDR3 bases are TGCAGCGTTGGTCTAGCGGCCTTCACGGGGCGCACAGATACGCAGTATTTT. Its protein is CSVGLAAFTGRTDTQYF.

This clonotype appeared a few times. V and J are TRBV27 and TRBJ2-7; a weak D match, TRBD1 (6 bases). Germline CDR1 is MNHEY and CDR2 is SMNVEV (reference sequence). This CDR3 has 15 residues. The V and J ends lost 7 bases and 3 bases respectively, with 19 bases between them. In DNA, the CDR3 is TGTGCCAGCACTCTCCGAGGGGGAAGGAACTACGAGCAGTACTTC. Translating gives CASTLRGGRNYEQYF.

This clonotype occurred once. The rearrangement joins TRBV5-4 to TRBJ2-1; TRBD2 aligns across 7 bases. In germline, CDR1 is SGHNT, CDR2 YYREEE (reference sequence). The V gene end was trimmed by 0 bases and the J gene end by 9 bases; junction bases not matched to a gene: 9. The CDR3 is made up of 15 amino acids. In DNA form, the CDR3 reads TGTGCCAGCAGCTTGGATTGGGGGGGGGACGGTGAGCAGTTCTTC. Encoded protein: CASSLDWGGDGEQFF.